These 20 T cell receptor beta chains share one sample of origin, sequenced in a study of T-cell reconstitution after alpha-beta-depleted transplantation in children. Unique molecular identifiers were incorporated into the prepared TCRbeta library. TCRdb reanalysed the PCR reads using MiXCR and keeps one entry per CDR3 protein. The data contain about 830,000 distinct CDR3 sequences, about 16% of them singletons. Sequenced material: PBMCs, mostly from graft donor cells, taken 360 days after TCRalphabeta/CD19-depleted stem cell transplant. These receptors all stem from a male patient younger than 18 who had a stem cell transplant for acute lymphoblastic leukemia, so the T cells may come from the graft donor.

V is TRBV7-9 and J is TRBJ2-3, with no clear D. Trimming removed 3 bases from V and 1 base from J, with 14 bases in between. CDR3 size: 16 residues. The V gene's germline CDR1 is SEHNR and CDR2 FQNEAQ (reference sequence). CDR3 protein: CASSLRINIRTDTQYF. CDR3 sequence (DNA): TGTGCCAGCAGCTTGCGAATCAACATCCGCACAGATACGCAGTATTTT.

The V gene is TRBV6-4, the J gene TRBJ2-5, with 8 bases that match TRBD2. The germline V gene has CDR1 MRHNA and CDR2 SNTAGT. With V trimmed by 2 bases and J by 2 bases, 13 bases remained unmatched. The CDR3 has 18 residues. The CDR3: CASSDRVRTSGYQETQYF. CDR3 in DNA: TGTGCCAGCAGTGACCGAGTCCGAACTAGCGGATATCAAGAGACCCAGTACTTC.

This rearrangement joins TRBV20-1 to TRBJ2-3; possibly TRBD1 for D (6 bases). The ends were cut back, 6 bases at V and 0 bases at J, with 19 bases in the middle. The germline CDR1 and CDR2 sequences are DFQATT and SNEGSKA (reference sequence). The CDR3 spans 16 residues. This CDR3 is CSAAIGQSPSTDTQYF. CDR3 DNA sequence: TGCAGTGCCGCTATAGGACAGAGCCCGAGCACAGATACGCAGTATTTT.

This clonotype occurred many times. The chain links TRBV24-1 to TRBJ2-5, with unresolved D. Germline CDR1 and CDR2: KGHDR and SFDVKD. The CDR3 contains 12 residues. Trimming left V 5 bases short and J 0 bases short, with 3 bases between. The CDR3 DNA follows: TGTGCCACCAGTGCCCACCAAGAGACCCAGTACTTC. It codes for CATSAHQETQYF.

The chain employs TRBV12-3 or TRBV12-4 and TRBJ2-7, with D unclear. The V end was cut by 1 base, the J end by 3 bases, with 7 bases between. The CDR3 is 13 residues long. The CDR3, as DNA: TGTGCCAGCAGTTTAGACGAGTACTACGAGCAGTACTTC. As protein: CASSLDEYYEQYF.

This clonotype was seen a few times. The CDR3 here is CASSYSRQGSTEAFF. CDR3 sequence (DNA): TGTGCCAGCAGTTACTCGAGGCAGGGGAGCACTGAAGCTTTCTTT. The chain links TRBV6-5 to TRBJ1-1; TRBD1 might be the D (6 bases). The CDR3 extends over 15 amino acids. V lost 0 bases and J lost 4, with 12 bases in between. CDR1 MNHEY and CDR2 SVGAGI come from the germline V gene.

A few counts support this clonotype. The DNA for the CDR3 is TGCGCCAGCTCCATCACAAGCGGGAATGTCGCAGATACGCAGTATTTT. As protein: CASSITSGNVADTQYF. The gene calls are TRBV5-1 and TRBJ2-3; 7 bases match TRBD2. Germline CDR1 is SGHRS and CDR2 is YFSETQ. V gave up 7 bases and J gave up 4 bases; unmatched junction bases: 15. CDR3 length equals 16 residues.

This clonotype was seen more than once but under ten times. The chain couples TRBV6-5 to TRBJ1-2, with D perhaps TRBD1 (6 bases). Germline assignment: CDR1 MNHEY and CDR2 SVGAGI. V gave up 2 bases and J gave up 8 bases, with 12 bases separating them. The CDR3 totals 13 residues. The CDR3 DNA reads TGTGCCAGCAGTTACCAGGGGCGCGGGGGCTACACCTTC. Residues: CASSYQGRGGYTF.

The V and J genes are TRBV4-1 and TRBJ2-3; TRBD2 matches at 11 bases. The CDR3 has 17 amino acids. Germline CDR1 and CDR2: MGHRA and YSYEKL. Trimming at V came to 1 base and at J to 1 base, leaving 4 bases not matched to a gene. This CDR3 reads CASSQGVLAGGTDTQYF. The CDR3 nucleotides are TGCGCCAGCAGCCAAGGGGTACTAGCGGGAGGCACAGATACGCAGTATTTT.

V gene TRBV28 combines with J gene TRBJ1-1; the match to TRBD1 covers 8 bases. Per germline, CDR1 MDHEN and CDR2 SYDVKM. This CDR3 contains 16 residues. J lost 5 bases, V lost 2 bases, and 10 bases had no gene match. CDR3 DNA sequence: TGTGCCAGCAGTTTAGGGCCCAGGGGGCGCCGAACTGAAGCTTTCTTT. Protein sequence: CASSLGPRGRRTEAFF.

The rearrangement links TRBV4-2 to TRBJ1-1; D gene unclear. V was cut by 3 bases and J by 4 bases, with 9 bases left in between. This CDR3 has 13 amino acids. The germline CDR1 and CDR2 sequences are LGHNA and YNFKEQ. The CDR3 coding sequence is TGTGCCAGCAGCCAGCATTTGGGCACTGAAGCTTTCTTT. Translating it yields CASSQHLGTEAFF.

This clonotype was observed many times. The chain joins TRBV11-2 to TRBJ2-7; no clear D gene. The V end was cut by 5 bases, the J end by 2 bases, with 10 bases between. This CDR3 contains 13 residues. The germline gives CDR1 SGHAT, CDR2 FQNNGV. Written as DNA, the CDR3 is TGTGCCAGCAGCGCCAACCCAGCCTACGAGCAGTACTTC. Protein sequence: CASSANPAYEQYF. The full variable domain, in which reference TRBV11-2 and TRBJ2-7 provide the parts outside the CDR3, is EAGVAQSPRYKIIEKRQSVAFWCNPISGHATLYWYQQILGQGPKLLIQFQNNGVVDDSQLPKDRFSAERLKGVDSTLKIQPAKLEDSAVYLCASSANPAYEQYFGPGTRLTVT.

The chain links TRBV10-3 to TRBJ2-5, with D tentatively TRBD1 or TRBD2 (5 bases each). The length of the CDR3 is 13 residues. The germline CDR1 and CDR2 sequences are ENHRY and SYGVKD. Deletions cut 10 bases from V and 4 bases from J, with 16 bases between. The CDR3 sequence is CATGHAEGETQYF. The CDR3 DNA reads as TGTGCCACCGGACACGCCGAGGGAGAGACCCAGTACTTC.

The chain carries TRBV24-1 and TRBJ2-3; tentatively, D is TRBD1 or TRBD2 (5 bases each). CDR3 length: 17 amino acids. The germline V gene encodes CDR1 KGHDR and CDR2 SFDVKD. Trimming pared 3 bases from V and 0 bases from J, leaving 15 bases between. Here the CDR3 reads CATSDPQGRVSTDTQYF. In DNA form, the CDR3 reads TGTGCCACCAGTGATCCCCAGGGACGGGTTAGCACAGATACGCAGTATTTT.

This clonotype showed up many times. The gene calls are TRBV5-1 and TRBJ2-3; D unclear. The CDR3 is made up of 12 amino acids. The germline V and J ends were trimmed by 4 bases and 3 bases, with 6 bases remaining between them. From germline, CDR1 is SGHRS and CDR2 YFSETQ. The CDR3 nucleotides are TGCGCCAGCAGCGCTCTAACAGATACGCAGTATTTT. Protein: CASSALTDTQYF.

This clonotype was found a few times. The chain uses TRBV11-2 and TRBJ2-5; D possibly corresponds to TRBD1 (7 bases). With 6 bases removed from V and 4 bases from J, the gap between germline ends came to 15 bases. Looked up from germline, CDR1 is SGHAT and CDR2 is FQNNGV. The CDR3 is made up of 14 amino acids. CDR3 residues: CASSRPGGSETQYF. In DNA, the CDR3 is TGTGCCAGCAGTCGACCAGGGGGGTCAGAGACCCAGTACTTC.

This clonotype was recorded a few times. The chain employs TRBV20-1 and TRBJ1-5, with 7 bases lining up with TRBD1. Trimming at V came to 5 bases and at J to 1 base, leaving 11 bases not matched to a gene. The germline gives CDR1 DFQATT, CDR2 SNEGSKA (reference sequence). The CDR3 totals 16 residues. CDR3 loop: CSAPLRGGGSNQPQHF. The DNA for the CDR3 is TGCAGTGCTCCCCTTAGGGGAGGGGGCAGCAATCAGCCCCAGCATTTT.

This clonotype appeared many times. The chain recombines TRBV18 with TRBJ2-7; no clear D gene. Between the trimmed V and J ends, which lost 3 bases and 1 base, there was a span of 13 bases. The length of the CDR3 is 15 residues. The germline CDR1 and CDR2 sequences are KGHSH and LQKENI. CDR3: CASSPDGAWSYEQYF. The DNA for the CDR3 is TGTGCCAGCTCACCGGACGGTGCCTGGTCCTACGAGCAGTACTTC.

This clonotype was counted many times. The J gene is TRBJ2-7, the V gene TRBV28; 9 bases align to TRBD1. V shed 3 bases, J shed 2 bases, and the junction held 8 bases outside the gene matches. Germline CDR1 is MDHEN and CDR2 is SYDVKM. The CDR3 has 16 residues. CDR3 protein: CASSLGQGHRTYEQYF. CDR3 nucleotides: TGTGCCAGCAGTTTGGGACAGGGCCATAGGACCTACGAGCAGTACTTC.

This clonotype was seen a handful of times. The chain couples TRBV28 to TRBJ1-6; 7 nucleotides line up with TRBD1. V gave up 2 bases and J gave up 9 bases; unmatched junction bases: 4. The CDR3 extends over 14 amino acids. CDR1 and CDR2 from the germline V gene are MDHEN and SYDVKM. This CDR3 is CASSLRQGTSPLHF. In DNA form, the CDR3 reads TGTGCCAGCAGTTTAAGACAGGGAACTTCACCCCTCCACTTT.